The 27 T cell receptor beta chains reported below all come from one sample, sequenced in a study of cytomegalovirus exposure and HLA in healthy donors (dated by TCRdb to about 2017). The library relied on the immunoSEQ multiplex PCR assay. For the multiplex PCR, a mixture combining 60 forward primers for TCR Vbeta segments and 13 reverse primers for TCR Jbeta segments was used. The table comes from immuneACCESS by way of TCRdb, which keeps in-frame sequences with V and J called. Part of the clones is missing from these tables; in studies checked, under half for an unresolved V gene and the rest for unknown reasons. Recorded for this sample are some 77,000 clones; 80% of them occurred a single time. Jointly, the top ten make up 32% of the sample. Sample: PBMCs. The receptors were sampled from a man in his fifties or sixties in good health and CMV-seropositive.

This clone has a single count. This CDR3 reads CASSETDRKYEQYF. DNA for the CDR3: TGCGCCAGCAGTGAGACGGACAGAAAATACGAGCAGTACTTC. V and J are TRBV10-1 and TRBJ2-7, with a tentative D call TRBD1 (6 bases). CDR1 is WNHNN, CDR2 SYGVQD, per germline (reference sequence). The V end lost 2 bases, the J end lost 4 bases, and 12 bases lay between the germline ends. This CDR3 comprises 14 residues.

The J gene is TRBJ2-3, the V gene TRBV10-3; 7 nucleotides line up with TRBD2. Per the germline V gene, CDR1 is ENHRY and CDR2 is SYGVKD. V lost 6 bases to trimming and J lost 2 bases; unmatched junction nucleotides: 8. The CDR3 has 15 amino acids. CDR3 in amino acids: CAISLGLAATDTQYF. As DNA, the CDR3 is TGTGCCATCAGCCTGGGCCTAGCGGCCACAGATACGCAGTATTTT.

This rearrangement joins TRBV30 to TRBJ1-1, with D uncertain. Germline V gene data show CDR1 as GTSNPN and CDR2 as SVGIG (reference sequence). The CDR3 runs to 13 residues. V was pared by 2 bases and J by 1 base, with 8 bases between. The CDR3 nucleotides read TGTGCCTGGAGTCCAAGCTGGAACACTGAAGCTTTCTTT. Residues: CAWSPSWNTEAFF.

The V and J genes are TRBV7-9 and TRBJ2-7; D unclear. CDR1 is SEHNR, CDR2 FQNEAQ, per germline (reference sequence). CDR3 length: 14 residues. Between the trimmed V and J ends, which lost 5 bases and 7 bases, there was a span of 18 bases. The DNA of the CDR3 is TGTGCCAGCAGCACCCCACAATCGACTGGGGAGCAGTACTTC. As protein: CASSTPQSTGEQYF.

Remarks on this clone: The junction does not match germline at one end; this may be a read error. The V and J genes are TRBV5-6 and TRBJ2-7; D perhaps matches TRBD2 (6 bases). The V gene's germline CDR1 is SGHDT and CDR2 YYEEEE. The CDR3 length is 13 residues. CDR3 nucleotides: TGTACCAGCAGCCCAGGACTATTCTACGAGCAGTACTTC. Residues: CTSSPGLFYEQYF. The full variable domain, its missing parts supplied by reference TRBV5-6 and TRBJ2-7, is DAGVTQSPTHLIKTRGQQVTLRCSPKSGHDTVSWYQQALGQGPQFIFQYYEEEERQRGNFPDRFSGHQFPNYSSELNVNALLLGDSALYLCTSSPGLFYEQYFGPGTRLTVT.

The gene calls are TRBV30 and TRBJ2-3, with 8 bases aligning to TRBD1. CDR3 size: 14 residues. With V trimmed by 5 bases and J by 0 bases, 4 bases remained unmatched. Germline V gives CDR1 GTSNPN, CDR2 SVGIG (reference sequence). The CDR3 loop reads CAWGTGVSTDTQYF. The CDR3 coding sequence is TGTGCCTGGGGGACAGGCGTTAGCACAGATACGCAGTATTTT.

The V gene is TRBV6-6, the J gene TRBJ2-3; D might be TRBD2 (6 bases). V dropped 2 bases and J dropped 2 bases, with 11 bases sitting between them. Germline V gene lookup returns CDR1 MNHNY and CDR2 SVGAGI (reference sequence). CDR3 length: 15 amino acids. DNA of the CDR3: TGTGCCAGCAGTTACGGGGTAGCGGCCACAGATACGCAGTATTTT. Translation: CASSYGVAATDTQYF.

CDR3 in DNA: TGCGCCAGCCCTAGGGGACACCCACCATGGATGAACACTGAAGCTTTCTTT. Its protein is CASPRGHPPWMNTEAFF. V and J are TRBV4-3 and TRBJ1-1; maybe TRBD1 (6 bases). V gave up 8 bases and J gave up 0 bases, with 22 bases separating them. This CDR3 has 17 residues. Germline CDR1 LGHNA, CDR2 YSLEER.

The rearrangement links TRBV5-1 to TRBJ2-6, with D possibly TRBD2 on 5 matching bases. Deletions cut 2 bases from V and 7 bases from J, with 16 bases between. The CDR3 covers 16 residues. Per the germline V gene, CDR1 is SGHRS and CDR2 is YFSETQ. The DNA for the CDR3 is TGCGCCAGCAGCTTAAGTGGAAGTGAGGGTGCCAACGTCCTGACTTTC. Translation gives CASSLSGSEGANVLTF.

The V gene is TRBV30, the J gene TRBJ2-1; 7 positions agree with TRBD2. Germline-derived CDR1 and CDR2 are GTSNPN and SVGIG (reference sequence). The V and J ends lost 5 bases and 15 bases, in that order; junction bases with no gene match: 10. The CDR3 extends over 11 amino acids. The chain's CDR3 is CAWSLRGGPFF. The CDR3 DNA follows: TGTGCCTGGTCCCTTAGGGGAGGGCCGTTCTTC.

The V gene is TRBV30, the J gene TRBJ2-7, with D possibly matching TRBD1 (6 bases). Germline assignment: CDR1 GTSNPN and CDR2 SVGIG (reference sequence). This CDR3 comprises 12 residues. The germline V and J ends were trimmed by 4 bases and 9 bases, with 16 bases remaining between them. The CDR3 reads CAWMGQGNGQYF. The DNA of the CDR3 is TGTGCCTGGATGGGGCAGGGGAACGGGCAGTACTTC.

The chain combines TRBV7-2 with TRBJ1-5; possibly TRBD1 for D (5 bases). This CDR3 region has 16 residues. Germline V CDR1 and CDR2: SGHTA, FQGNSA. Trimming pared 1 base from V and 5 bases from J, leaving 15 bases between. The CDR3 sequence is CASSLVGGAVDQPQHF. The CDR3 DNA reads TGTGCCAGCAGCTTAGTGGGAGGGGCTGTGGATCAGCCCCAGCATTTT.

V gene TRBV5-1 combines with J gene TRBJ2-1; possible D gene TRBD1, 6 bases. Germline V gene lookup returns CDR1 SGHRS and CDR2 YFSETQ. The CDR3 consists of 15 residues. V was clipped by 0 bases and J by 8 bases, with 15 bases between them. This CDR3 reads CASSLATGGVDEQFF. CDR3 nucleotides: TGCGCCAGCAGCTTGGCCACTGGGGGCGTCGATGAGCAGTTCTTC.

This clone came up once. J is TRBJ2-1 and V is TRBV2; D is perhaps TRBD1 (6 bases). CDR1 and CDR2 (germline): SNHLY, FYNNEI. V lost 5 bases to trimming and J lost 3 bases, with 14 bases between them. This CDR3 has 15 residues. The CDR3: CASSPDSRGYNEQFF. CDR3 nucleotide sequence: TGTGCCAGCAGTCCGGACAGCAGGGGCTACAATGAGCAGTTCTTC.

This chain links TRBV4-2 with TRBJ2-3; 12 bases are a match to TRBD2. This CDR3 comprises 17 residues. Germline CDR1 is LGHNA and CDR2 is YNFKEQ. J lost 5 bases, V lost 4 bases, and 10 bases had no gene match. In DNA form, the CDR3 reads TGTGCCAGCAGCCCAGCACGGACTAGCGGGATTCAAGATACGCAGTATTTT. Residues: CASSPARTSGIQDTQYF.

This sequence joins TRBV28 and TRBJ2-3; D may be TRBD2 (6 bases). The CDR3 is made up of 14 amino acids. The germline gives CDR1 MDHEN, CDR2 SYDVKM. V lost 9 bases, J lost 3 bases, and 16 bases lay in between. The CDR3 region is CASGPRESTDTQYF. CDR3 DNA sequence: TGTGCCAGTGGTCCCCGGGAGAGTACAGATACGCAGTATTTT.

A few counts support this clone. The chain employs TRBV6-1 and TRBJ2-6, with D unclear. Germline V lookup: CDR1 MNHNS, CDR2 SASEGT. Trimming shortened V by 5 bases and J by 0 bases, and 8 bases separated the two germline ends. The CDR3 is 15 amino acids. The CDR3 protein is CASSQQLSGANVLTF. The CDR3 DNA is TGTGCCAGCAGTCAACAGCTCTCTGGGGCCAACGTCCTGACTTTC.

There are a few counts of this clone. The chain couples TRBV6-5 to TRBJ2-7; TRBD2 aligns across 10 bases. This CDR3 is built from 15 residues. Germline V gene sequence: CDR1 MNHEY, CDR2 SVGAGI. V trimming: 5 bases; J trimming: 3 bases; junction bases outside the gene matches: 7. As DNA, the CDR3 is TGTGCCAGCAGTAAAGGGCCTAGCGGGAGCTACGAGCAGTACTTC. It codes for CASSKGPSGSYEQYF.

The J gene is TRBJ2-1, the V gene TRBV6-6; no reliable D call. In germline, CDR1 is MNHNY, CDR2 SVGAGI (reference sequence). This CDR3 is 14 amino acids long. V was trimmed by 6 bases and J by 3 bases, leaving 12 bases between them. In DNA form, the CDR3 reads TGTGCCAGCAGCCACGACTCAAACTACAATGAGCAGTTCTTC. Its translation is CASSHDSNYNEQFF.

This chain uses TRBV11-2 with TRBJ2-7, with 8 bases aligning to TRBD2. Trimming removed 3 bases from V and 0 bases from J; junction bases left unmatched: 4. The CDR3 has 15 residues. Germline lookup yields CDR1 SGHAT and CDR2 FQNNGV. CDR3 DNA sequence: TGTGCCAGCAGCTTGGCTAGCGGGTACTCCTACGAGCAGTACTTC. Translated: CASSLASGYSYEQYF.

The V call is TRBV6-1, the J call TRBJ2-2; a possible D gene is TRBD2 (5 bases). The CDR3 has 14 amino acids. CDR1 is MNHNS and CDR2 is SASEGT in the germline V gene. Between the trimmed V and J ends, which lost 7 bases and 4 bases, there was a span of 13 bases. CDR3 nucleotides: TGTGCCAGCACCCAAAGCGGATCCACCGGGGAGCTGTTTTTT. This gives the protein CASTQSGSTGELFF.

The chain links TRBV30 to TRBJ1-2; tentatively, D is TRBD1 (6 bases). The CDR3 totals 12 residues. CDR1 and CDR2 from the germline V gene are GTSNPN and SVGIG (reference sequence). The V end was cut by 0 bases, the J end by 6 bases, with 8 bases between. CDR3 region: CAWSVHRDGYTF. Here the CDR3 DNA reads TGTGCCTGGAGTGTACACAGGGATGGCTACACCTTC.

The chain uses TRBV7-2 and TRBJ1-6; no definite D call. Germline V lookup: CDR1 SGHTA, CDR2 FQGNSA. This CDR3 has 16 residues. V was cut by 4 bases and J by 0 bases, with 10 bases left in between. The CDR3 DNA follows: TGTGCCAGCAGCTCCGTCGGAGGCTCCTATAATTCACCCCTCCACTTT. This translates into CASSSVGGSYNSPLHF.

The chain carries TRBV6-5 and TRBJ1-1, with TRBD1 matching 7 bases. V was pared by 8 bases and J by 2 bases, with 5 bases of the junction left unmatched. The CDR3 consists of 13 residues. Germline V gives CDR1 MNHEY, CDR2 SVGAGI. CDR3 DNA: TGTGCCAGCTACAGGGGACGAAACACTGAAGCTTTCTTT. Translated: CASYRGRNTEAFF.

The rearrangement links TRBV6-5 to TRBJ1-1, with 7 nucleotides matching TRBD1. CDR3 length equals 15 residues. Germline values: CDR1 MNHEY, CDR2 SVGAGI. V dropped 10 bases and J dropped 0; count of bases not matched to a gene: 11. Here the CDR3 DNA reads TGTGCCACCACGCCGCAGGGGGGCATGAACACTGAAGCTTTCTTT. Translation: CATTPQGGMNTEAFF.

This clone has only a few counts. This chain connects TRBV27 to TRBJ1-5; the match to TRBD1 covers 9 bases. This CDR3 is 16 amino acids long. V shed 6 bases and J 7 bases; nucleotides not matched to a gene: 13. CDR1 is MNHEY and CDR2 is SMNVEV in the germline V gene (reference sequence). CDR3 residues: CASSLSGTGTGQPQHF. CDR3 nucleotides: TGTGCCAGCAGCCTCTCCGGGACAGGGACTGGGCAGCCCCAGCATTTT.

The gene calls are TRBV27 and TRBJ2-2; the D gene is possibly TRBD2 (6 bases). CDR3 length: 15 amino acids. Per the germline V gene, CDR1 is MNHEY and CDR2 is SMNVEV (reference sequence). V was shortened by 4 bases and J by 7 bases, with 16 bases between the two germline ends. The CDR3 here is CASSSLGGRGGELFF. The CDR3 DNA reads as TGTGCCAGCAGTTCTCTAGGAGGGCGGGGCGGGGAGCTGTTTTTT.